This TCR beta chain was documented in a study of identical twins. Whole-study findings and limits: Excess sharing by twins proved weaker in beta out-of-frame sequences. Alpha sequences out of frame and shared by twins had excess low generation probability. Fewer insertions were carried by abundant cord blood beta clonotypes, but none was seen in memory repertoires.

Template switching created a universal primer site, and the cDNA included unique molecular identifiers. TCRdb reanalysed the 5' RACE reads using MiXCR and keeps one entry per CDR3 protein. The table lists 1.5 million to 2 million distinct CDR3 sequences, about 31% of them singletons, with about 0.27% in the top ten. As for this clonotype: The antigen is unknown.

The specimen was cord blood. This sequence was found in a newborn girl in good health.

CDR3 sequence (DNA): TGTGCCAGCAGTTACACGCGGGTCATGAATTCACCCCTCCACTTT. Protein product: CASSYTRVMNSPLHF. The V call is TRBV6-5, the J call TRBJ1-6; no clear D gene. The germline V gene has CDR1 MNHEY and CDR2 SVGAGI. The CDR3 runs to 15 residues. The V gene lost 2 bases and the J gene lost 7 bases, with 12 bases spanning the gap.